The sample holds many counts of the clone carrying this TCR beta chain. The junction departs from germline at one end; a sequencing error may be responsible. The CDR3 extends over 16 amino acids. The V gene's germline CDR1 is SGHTA and CDR2 FQGNSA. TCRdb analysed the RACE reads with MiXCR anew, one entry per CDR3 protein. The sample consists of around 71,000 distinct CDR3 sequences, 7.5% to 10% of them appearing once. Time point indicated: patch test 1, 2 weeks after DPC sensitization. Treatment in this sample: therapeutic diphenylcyclopropenone sensitization with weekly scalp DPC. This sample is part of a study of human T cells and chemical hapten exposure.

Sample: whole blood, taken in connection with sensitization to the hapten diphenylcyclopropenone (DPC). This chain joins TRBV7-2 and TRBJ2-6; a weak D match, TRBD2 (7 bases). This sequence was found in a woman between 40 and 55 years old with alopecia areata. Some clones in this sample may be carry-over from other donors' samples. DNA for the CDR3: TGTGCCAGCAGCTTGGGGGGGCTCTCTGGGGCCAACGTCCTGATTTTC. Amino acids: CASSLGGLSGANVLIF.